This TCR beta chain was observed in a study of blood T cell repertoires in COVID-19. Assay used: immunoSEQ multiplex PCR; TCRdb lists only in-frame clones, some missing. The table includes roughly 280,000 clones, over 85% detected once. The CDR3 length is 15 residues. V lost 1 base and J 3 bases, leaving 13 bases between the germline ends. Germline V gene data show CDR1 as SGHAT and CDR2 as FQNNGV. The V and J genes are TRBV11-2 and TRBJ2-7; D might be TRBD1 (6 bases). The receptor was isolated from a woman aged 60-75 years who had recovered from COVID-19. Sequenced sample: PBMCs or T cells enriched from blood (not recorded which). CDR3 DNA sequence: TGTGCCAGCAGCTTAGGCGCGGCAGGGGTCTACGAGCAGTACTTC. Its translation is CASSLGAAGVYEQYF.